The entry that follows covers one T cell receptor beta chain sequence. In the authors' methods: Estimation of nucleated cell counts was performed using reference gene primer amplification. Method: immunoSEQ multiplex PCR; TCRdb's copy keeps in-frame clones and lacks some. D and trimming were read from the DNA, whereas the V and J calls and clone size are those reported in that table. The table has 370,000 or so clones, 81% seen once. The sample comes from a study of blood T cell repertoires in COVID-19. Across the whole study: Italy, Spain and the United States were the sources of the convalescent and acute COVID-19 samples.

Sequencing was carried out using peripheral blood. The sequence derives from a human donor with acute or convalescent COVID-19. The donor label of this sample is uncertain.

The CDR3 coding sequence is TGTGCCAGCAGCTTAGGAGCGGGAGGCCGCGAGCAGTACTTC. This encodes CASSLGAGGREQYF. This chain connects TRBV11-2 to TRBJ2-7; 9 bases align to TRBD2. The CDR3 has 14 amino acids. The germline V gene has CDR1 SGHAT and CDR2 FQNNGV. The V and J ends lost 1 base and 6 bases, in that order; junction bases with no gene match: 4.